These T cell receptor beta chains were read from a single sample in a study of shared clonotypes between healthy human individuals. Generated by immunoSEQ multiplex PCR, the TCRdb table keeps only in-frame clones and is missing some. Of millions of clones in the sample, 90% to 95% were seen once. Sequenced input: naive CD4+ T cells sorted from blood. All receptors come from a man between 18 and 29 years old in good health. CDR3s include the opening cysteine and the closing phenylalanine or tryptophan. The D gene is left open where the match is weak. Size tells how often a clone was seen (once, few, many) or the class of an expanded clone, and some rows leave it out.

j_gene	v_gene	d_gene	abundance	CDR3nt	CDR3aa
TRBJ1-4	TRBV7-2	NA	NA	TGTGCCAGCAGCTTAGGGGGGGAAGGAAAACTGTTTTTT	CASSLGGEGKLFF
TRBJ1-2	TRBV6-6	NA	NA	TGTGCCAGCAGTTACTCGGAAGGCCCGATGGGGGGCTACACCTTC	CASSYSEGPMGGYTF
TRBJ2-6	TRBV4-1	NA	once	TGCGCCAGCAGCCCAAGCACAGGGCCTAGGGGGTCTGGGGCCAACGTCCTGACTTTC	CASSPSTGPRGSGANVLTF
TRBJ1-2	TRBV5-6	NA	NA	TGTGCCAGCAGCTTGACCGGGGCTAACTATGGCTACACCTTC	CASSLTGANYGYTF
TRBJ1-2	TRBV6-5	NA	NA	TGTGCCAGCAGTTCGGGGGGCTTGGACTATGGCTACACCTTC	CASSSGGLDYGYTF
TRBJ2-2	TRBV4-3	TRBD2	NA	TGCGCCAGCAGCCAAGATGCGGGAGCCTCGGTGGGAACCGGGGAGCTGTTTTTT	CASSQDAGASVGTGELFF
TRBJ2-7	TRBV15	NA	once	TGTGCCACCAGCAGAGAATGGTCAGGTGCCTACGAGCAGTACTTC	CATSREWSGAYEQYF
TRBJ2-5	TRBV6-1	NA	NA	TGTGCCAGCAGTCGCCGGGTGTCGCAAGAGACCCAGTACTTC	CASSRRVSQETQYF
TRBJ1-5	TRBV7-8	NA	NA	TGTGCCAGCAGCTTAGCGGCAGGGGCGGGCAATCAGCCCCAGCATTTT	CASSLAAGAGNQPQHF
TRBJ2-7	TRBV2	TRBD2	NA	TGTGCCAGCAGGCGGGAGTCTAACGAGCAGTACTTC	CASRRESNEQYF
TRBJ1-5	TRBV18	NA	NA	TGTGCCAGCTCACCAATCCAGGGAACCAATCAGCCCCAGCATTTT	CASSPIQGTNQPQHF
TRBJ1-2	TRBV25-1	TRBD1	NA	TGTGCCAGCAGTGAAGGACAGGGGGTCGCTAATGGCTACACCTTC	CASSEGQGVANGYTF
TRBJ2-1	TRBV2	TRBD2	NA	TGTGCCAGCAGTAAAGCGGGGGGGCCATATGAGCAGTTCTTC	CASSKAGGPYEQFF
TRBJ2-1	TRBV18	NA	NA	TGTGCCAGCTCACTCCCACTAGCCTATGGCTCCTACAATGAGCAGTTCTTC	CASSLPLAYGSYNEQFF
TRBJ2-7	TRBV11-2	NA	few	TGTGCCAGCAGCTTAGATTTGCCGCAGAACTACGAGCAGTACTTC	CASSLDLPQNYEQYF
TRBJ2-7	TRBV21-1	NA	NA	TGTGCCAGCAGCAAGCGGCTAGCGGTTACCTACGAGCAGTACTTC	CASSKRLAVTYEQYF
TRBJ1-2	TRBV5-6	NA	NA	TGTGCCAGCAGCTTGATGGCTAACTATGGCTACACCTTC	CASSLMANYGYTF
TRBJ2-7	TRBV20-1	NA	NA	TGCAGTGCTTCAGCCTCCTACGAGCAGTACTTC	CSASASYEQYF
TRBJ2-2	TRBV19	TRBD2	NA	TGTGCCAGTAGTATAGATCTTAGCGGGACTACCGGGGAGCTGTTTTTT	CASSIDLSGTTGELFF
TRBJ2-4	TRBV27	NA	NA	TGTGCCAGGGGGTTCGATCTAGCCAAAAACATTCAGTACTTC	CARGFDLAKNIQYF
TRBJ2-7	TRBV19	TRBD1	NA	TGTGCCAGTAGAGGACAGGGACGAGACGAGCAGTACTTC	CASRGQGRDEQYF
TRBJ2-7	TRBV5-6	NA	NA	TGTGCCAGCAGCTCGCTCGGTGGCCCCTACGAGCAGTACTTC	CASSSLGGPYEQYF
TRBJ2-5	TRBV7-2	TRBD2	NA	TGTGCCAGCAGCTTATTAGGGACTAGCCTCCAAGAGACCCAGTACTTC	CASSLLGTSLQETQYF
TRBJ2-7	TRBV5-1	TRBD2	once	TGCGCCAGCAGCTTGGATCTAGCGGGATATGAGCAGTACTTC	CASSLDLAGYEQYF
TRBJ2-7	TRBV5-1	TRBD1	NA	TGCGCCAGCAGCTTGGCAGGGGGATCCTACGAGCAGTACTTC	CASSLAGGSYEQYF
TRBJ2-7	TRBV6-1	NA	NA	TGTGCCAGCAGTGAATCGTGGGGGCGGATCGAGCAGTACTTC	CASSESWGRIEQYF